The next 25 T cell receptor beta chains were all read from a single sample in a study of T cell responses to AZD1222 COVID-19 vaccine. TCRdb keeps only in-frame clones here, not all; method: immunoSEQ multiplex PCR. The repertoire includes about 110,000 clones, 88% of them detected once, and over 10% sits in the top ten. Sequenced material: peripheral blood, taken on day 0 of MenACWY control vaccination. The receptors here all came from an adult in good health.

In DNA, the CDR3 is TGTGCCAGCAGATCCAACCTATACACTGAAGCTTTCTTT. Translation gives CASRSNLYTEAFF. The rearrangement links TRBV2 to TRBJ1-1, with D unclear. Trimming took 6 bases from V and 3 from J, leaving 11 bases between them. Per germline, CDR1 SNHLY and CDR2 FYNNEI. The CDR3 is made up of 13 amino acids.

The chain carries TRBV7-2 and TRBJ1-5; D is uncertain. The length of the CDR3 is 15 residues. The germline V gene encodes CDR1 SGHTA and CDR2 FQGNSA. Trimming stripped 2 bases from V and 0 bases from J, with 8 bases between. CDR3 residues: CASSLTDYSNQPQHF. CDR3 coding DNA: TGTGCCAGCAGCTTAACAGATTATAGCAATCAGCCCCAGCATTTT.

The CDR3 here is CASSLREGTNTGELFF. The CDR3 nucleotides read TGTGCCAGCAGCTTAAGAGAGGGCACGAACACCGGGGAGCTGTTTTTT. The rearrangement links TRBV7-9 to TRBJ2-2, with D perhaps TRBD2 (5 bases). V was shortened by 2 bases and J by 0 bases, with 10 bases between the two germline ends. This CDR3 contains 16 residues. CDR1 and CDR2 from the germline V gene are SEHNR and FQNEAQ (reference sequence).

This chain links TRBV3-1 (or the pseudogene TRBV3-2) with TRBJ2-2; no clear D. CDR3 size: 16 residues. The V end lost 6 bases, the J end lost 2 bases, and 16 bases lay between the germline ends. Germline V lookup: CDR1 LGHDT, CDR2 YNNKEL (reference sequence). For the CDR3, the DNA is TGTGCCAGCAGGTCCGTCTCTCTGGCCAACACCGGGGAGCTGTTTTTT. Its translation is CASRSVSLANTGELFF.

The chain combines TRBV7-2 with TRBJ1-5; D possibly corresponds to TRBD1 (6 bases). This CDR3 spans 13 amino acids. The ends were cut back, 4 bases at V and 3 bases at J, with 7 bases in the middle. Germline loops: CDR1 SGHTA, CDR2 FQGNSA. DNA of the CDR3: TGTGCCAGCAGCTGGACAGTCAATCAGCCCCAGCATTTT. Its translation is CASSWTVNQPQHF.

V usage is TRBV10-1 and J usage is TRBJ1-4, with 8 bases identical to TRBD1. From germline, CDR1 is WNHNN and CDR2 SYGVQD (reference sequence). Losses at the gene ends were 7 bases for V and 4 bases for J; bases not matched to a gene: 8. The CDR3 totals 15 residues. DNA of the CDR3: TGCGCCAGCACCGGGAGGGACAGGCTTAATGAAAAACTGTTTTTT. Its translation is CASTGRDRLNEKLFF.

The rearrangement links TRBV11-3 to TRBJ1-6; no definite D call. Germline loops: CDR1 SGHNT, CDR2 YENEEA. The CDR3 is made up of 15 amino acids. The V end lost 1 base, the J end lost 6 bases, and 10 bases lay between the germline ends. The chain's CDR3 is CASSLGGPSNSPLHF. The DNA of the CDR3 is TGTGCCAGCAGCTTAGGTGGGCCGTCTAATTCACCCCTCCACTTT.

The chain couples TRBV21-1 to TRBJ1-1; TRBD1, the table's D call, lacks a check against the DNA. TRBV21-1 is described as a pseudogene. The CDR3 totals 12 residues. DNA for the CDR3: TGTGCCAGCACAGGCTGTAACACTGAAGCTTTCTTT. Translating gives CASTGCNTEAFF.

The chain uses TRBV6-2 or TRBV6-3 and TRBJ2-7; D may be TRBD2 (6 bases). This CDR3 contains 15 residues. Germline-derived CDR1 and CDR2 are MNHEY and SVGEGT. The V gene lost 2 bases and the J gene lost 1 base, with 12 bases spanning the gap. The CDR3: CASSYGGTPSYEQYF. DNA of the CDR3: TGTGCCAGCAGTTACGGGGGGACTCCATCCTACGAGCAGTACTTC.

This sequence joins TRBV18 and TRBJ2-7; 8 bases fit TRBD1. Germline assignment: CDR1 KGHSH and CDR2 LQKENI. CDR3 length: 16 amino acids. Trimming cost V 1 base and J 5 bases; bases outside gene matches: 10. CDR3 sequence (DNA): TGTGCCAGCTCACCACGCGGTTGGGACAGGACGAACGAGCAGTACTTC. Protein product: CASSPRGWDRTNEQYF. Variable domain in full (rest from reference TRBV18 and TRBJ2-7): NAGVMQNPRHLVRRRGQEARLRCSPMKGHSHVYWYRQLPEEGLKFMVYLQKENIIDESGMPKERFSAEFPKEGPSILRIQQVVRGDSAAYFCASSPRGWDRTNEQYFGPGTRLTVT.

The chain recombines TRBV7-9 with TRBJ2-7; no clear D gene. The CDR3 runs to 14 residues. V dropped 5 bases and J dropped 5 bases, with 16 bases sitting between them. Per the germline V gene, CDR1 is SEHNR and CDR2 is FQNEAQ (reference sequence). The DNA of the CDR3 is TGTGCCAGCAGCGAATCGTGGCAGGTCGACGAGCAGTACTTC. Its translation: CASSESWQVDEQYF.

This chain links TRBV12-1 with TRBJ1-1; the DNA was not used to check the table's D call, TRBD1. TRBV12-1 counts as a pseudogene. CDR3 length equals 14 residues. CDR3 in amino acids: CASSAGQDHTEAFF. CDR3 in DNA: TGTGCCAGCAGCGCCGGACAGGACCACACTGAAGCTTTCTTT.

V and J are TRBV7-9 and TRBJ2-1, with D possibly being TRBD2 (6 bases). Germline V CDR1 and CDR2: SEHNR, FQNEAQ (reference sequence). V was clipped by 6 bases and J by 5 bases, with 14 bases between them. There are 14 residues in the CDR3. The CDR3 region has the DNA TGTGCCAGCAGGGTGCGGGGCCCTAACAATGAGCAGTTCTTC. Its protein product is CASRVRGPNNEQFF.

This clone was recorded only once. The chain has TRBV7-3 and TRBJ1-2; the D gene is possibly TRBD1 (5 bases). Germline CDR1 reads SGHTA; CDR2 reads FQGTGA. V dropped 5 bases and J dropped 9 bases, with 19 bases sitting between them. This CDR3 region has 14 residues. CDR3 in amino acids: CASSPRPGGSRYTF. CDR3 sequence (DNA): TGTGCCAGCAGCCCCCGGCCGGGGGGATCGCGCTACACCTTC.

Details on this clone: The germline gene is not matched at one end of the junction; a read error may be the cause. The chain is built from TRBV7-7 and TRBJ2-7; TRBD2 is a possible D gene (5 bases). CDR3 length: 14 amino acids. The V gene's germline CDR1 is SSHAT and CDR2 FNYEAQ (reference sequence). The CDR3 nucleotides are TGTGCTAGCAGCTCCCGGACTCAGTCCTACGAGCAGTACTTC. The encoded protein is CASSSRTQSYEQYF.

V usage is TRBV28 and J usage is TRBJ1-4; weak D call: TRBD1 (5 bases). Trimming removed 9 bases from V and 8 bases from J, with 22 bases in between. The germline V gene has CDR1 MDHEN and CDR2 SYDVKM. The CDR3 is made up of 15 amino acids. For the CDR3, the DNA is TGTGCCAGTTGCCCCGCAGGGTCACCCTCGGAAAAACTGTTTTTT. This gives the protein CASCPAGSPSEKLFF.

The chain combines TRBV27 with TRBJ1-2; 10 nucleotides align to TRBD1. The CDR3 is 16 residues long. The V gene end was trimmed by 5 bases and the J gene end by 1 base; junction bases not matched to a gene: 7. Germline V gives CDR1 MNHEY, CDR2 SMNVEV (reference sequence). The CDR3 coding sequence is TGTGCCAGCAGTCCGGGACAGGGGAATGTTAACTATGGCTACACCTTC. It specifies CASSPGQGNVNYGYTF.

The CDR3 here is CASSLGQAWEKLFF. CDR3 sequence (DNA): TGTGCCAGCAGCTTAGGACAGGCTTGGGAAAAACTGTTTTTT. The chain links TRBV7-2 to TRBJ1-4, with a weak D call TRBD1 (6 bases). Trimming pared 1 base from V and 8 bases from J, leaving 11 bases between. CDR1 and CDR2 (germline): SGHTA, FQGNSA. The CDR3 runs 14 residues.

The chain recombines TRBV6-5 with TRBJ2-3, with D tentatively TRBD1 (6 bases). Trimming took off 3 bases at V and 2 bases at J, with 15 bases between the two ends. Germline V gives CDR1 MNHEY, CDR2 SVGAGI. The CDR3 has 16 residues. The CDR3 region is CASSYSRGGNTDTQYF. In nucleotides, the CDR3 is TGTGCCAGCAGTTATTCGAGAGGGGGAAACACAGATACGCAGTATTTT.

The chain recombines TRBV30 with TRBJ1-2; 8 nucleotides agree with TRBD1. Looked up from germline, CDR1 is GTSNPN and CDR2 is SVGIG (reference sequence). Trimming cost V 4 bases and J 5 bases; bases outside gene matches: 9. CDR3 length: 14 amino acids. The CDR3 nucleotides are TGTGCCTGGATAAGCGCAGGGGGCAATTATGGCTACACCTTC. It encodes CAWISAGGNYGYTF.

The J gene is TRBJ2-2, the V gene TRBV7-3, with D unresolved. Germline CDR1 SGHTA, CDR2 FQGTGA. The CDR3 spans 16 residues. Between the trimmed V and J ends, which lost 4 bases and 8 bases, there was a span of 20 bases. CDR3 sequence reads: CASSSGWIPMSGELFF. CDR3 DNA sequence: TGTGCCAGCAGCTCGGGTTGGATTCCAATGTCAGGGGAGCTGTTTTTT.

The genes are TRBV20-1 and TRBJ2-1; 7 nucleotides match TRBD2. Germline loops: CDR1 DFQATT, CDR2 SNEGSKA (reference sequence). With V trimmed by 3 bases and J by 0 bases, 5 bases remained unmatched. This CDR3 contains 15 residues. DNA of the CDR3: TGCAGTGCTAGTCAGGCGGGAGTCTCCTACAATGAGCAGTTCTTC. This codes for CSASQAGVSYNEQFF.

Concerning this clone: A read error may account for a junction end that differs from germline. The rearrangement joins TRBV7-2 to TRBJ2-2; 9 nucleotides line up with TRBD2. Germline V gene sequence: CDR1 SGHTA, CDR2 FQGNSA. CDR3 size: 15 residues. CDR3 nucleotides: TGTGCCAGCAGCATAGCGGGAGTTTCGACCGGGGAGCTGTTTTTT. Residues: CASSIAGVSTGELFF.

The genes are TRBV4-1 and TRBJ2-1; 8 bases line up with TRBD2. The CDR3 has 16 residues. Trimming cost V 0 bases and J 10 bases; bases outside gene matches: 11. Germline lookup yields CDR1 MGHRA and CDR2 YSYEKL. CDR3 bases: TGCGCCAGCAGCCAAGATCCCCGGGGGGGCTCATGGGAGCAGTTCTTC. Translation gives CASSQDPRGGSWEQFF.

CDR3 DNA: TGTGCCAGCAGTTTATTCTGGACTAGCGGGAGTGGCAGGCTGAACGAGCAGTACTTC. Residues: CASSLFWTSGSGRLNEQYF. This chain uses TRBV28 with TRBJ2-7, with 13 bases lining up with TRBD2. Germline CDR1 is MDHEN and CDR2 is SYDVKM. The CDR3 spans 19 residues. V lost 1 base to trimming and J lost 5 bases; unmatched junction nucleotides: 14. The full variable domain, completed using reference TRBV28 and TRBJ2-7, is DVKVTQSSRYLVKRTGEKVFLECVQDMDHENMFWYRQDPGLGLRLIYFSYDVKMKEKGDIPEGYSVSREKKERFSLILESASTNQTSMYLCASSLFWTSGSGRLNEQYFGPGTRLTVT.